This is a list of T cell receptor beta chains from one sample in a study of regulatory T cells in long-lasting Graves disease. Via MiXCR, TCRdb re-called the multiplex PCR reads, giving one row per CDR3 protein. This table has more than 300,000 distinct CDR3 sequences, around 15% appearing once. This sample also belongs to another study, concerning T cells in Graves' hyperthyroidism and ophthalmopathy.

The sequencing used peripheral blood mononuclear cells (PBMCs), collected at new diagnosis, from a patient treated with antithyroid drugs. Every receptor here comes from a woman between 18 and 29 years old with Graves disease. CDR3s include the opening cysteine and the closing phenylalanine or tryptophan. D genes are given only for firm matches. The listing skips clone size in some rows; elsewhere it reads once, few, many or a size class.

CDR3	DNA	J	D	length	size	V
CASIGTGPSSYEQYF	TGTGCCAGCATCGGGACAGGCCCTAGCTCCTACGAGCAGTACTTC	TRBJ2-7	TRBD1	15	many	TRBV27
CASSYSAVTEAFF	TGTGCCAGCAGTTACTCTGCGGTCACTGAAGCTTTCTTT	TRBJ1-1	NA	13	NA	TRBV6-9
CASSLARGSTNEKLFF	TGCGCCAGCAGCTTGGCCCGGGGATCAACTAATGAAAAACTGTTTTTT	TRBJ1-4	NA	16	NA	TRBV5-1
CATSRGGTGILELFF	TGTGCCACCAGCAGAGGAGGGACCGGAATATTGGAACTGTTTTTT	TRBJ1-4	NA	15	NA	TRBV15
CASGSRTGGDTGELFF	TGTGCTAGTGGTTCGCGGACAGGGGGAGACACCGGGGAGCTGTTTTTT	TRBJ2-2	TRBD1	16	many	TRBV12-5
CASTRDSLNTEAFF	TGTGCCAGCACCCGGGACAGTTTGAACACTGAAGCTTTCTTT	TRBJ1-1	TRBD1	14	NA	TRBV6-2/TRBV6-3
CRPAGFGYGYTF	TGCAGACCCGCGGGATTTGGCTATGGCTACACCTTC	TRBJ1-2	NA	12	many	TRBV20-1
CASSLVQQETQYF	TGCGCCAGCAGCTTGGTACAGCAAGAGACCCAGTACTTC	TRBJ2-5	NA	13	NA	TRBV5-1
CASSVGLAGGETQYF	TGTGCCAGCAGCGTGGGACTAGCGGGGGGGGAGACGCAGTATTTT	TRBJ2-3	TRBD2	15	many	TRBV6-1
CASSMTASGQPQHF	TGTGCCAGTAGCATGACAGCATCAGGTCAGCCCCAGCATTTT	TRBJ1-5	NA	14	few	TRBV19
CASSRSPGLAGRTSYEQYF	TGCGCCAGCAGCCGTAGTCCGGGACTAGCGGGTCGGACTTCCTACGAGCAGTACTTC	TRBJ2-7	TRBD2	19	many	TRBV4-1
CASSLLGTASYEQYF	TGCGCCAGCAGCTTGCTTGGGACTGCCTCCTACGAGCAGTACTTC	TRBJ2-7	NA	15	many	TRBV5-1
CASSYLTPSGANEKLFF	TGTGCCAGCAGTTACCTCACCCCCTCGGGGGCTAATGAAAAACTGTTTTTT	TRBJ1-4	NA	17	few	TRBV6-5
CASSESMGLDTQYF	TGTGCCAGCAGTGAAAGTATGGGATTAGATACGCAGTATTTT	TRBJ2-3	NA	14	many	TRBV2
CASSTRGGQQNTEAFF	TGTGCCAGCAGCACAAGGGGGGGACAGCAGAACACTGAAGCTTTCTTT	TRBJ1-1	TRBD1	16	NA	TRBV5-5
CASSEPRGDTQYF	TGCGCCAGCAGTGAACCCCGGGGAGATACGCAGTATTTT	TRBJ2-3	NA	13	many	TRBV10-1
CASSFSGGIYNEQFF	TGTGCCAGCAGCTTTTCGGGAGGGATTTACAATGAGCAGTTCTTC	TRBJ2-1	TRBD2	15	many	TRBV7-2
CASSYLVGREQYF	TGTGCCAGCAGTTACCTTGTGGGCCGCGAGCAGTACTTC	TRBJ2-7	NA	13	many	TRBV6-4
CASSTRTRINSPLHF	TGTGCCAGCTCCACCAGGACAAGAATTAATTCACCCCTCCACTTT	TRBJ1-6	NA	15	many	TRBV27
CATLDRVSDTQYF	TGTGCCACCCTAGACAGGGTGTCGGATACGCAGTATTTT	TRBJ2-3	TRBD1	13	many	TRBV10-3
CASSSPRDRGLTEAFF	TGTGCCAGCAGCTCCCCGCGCGACAGGGGTCTCACTGAAGCTTTCTTT	TRBJ1-1	TRBD1	16	many	TRBV7-9
CASSLGPPRTDTQYF	TGCGCCAGCAGCTTGGGGCCCCCCCGCACAGATACGCAGTATTTT	TRBJ2-3	NA	15	many	TRBV5-1
CASSLMLGGHEQFF	TGTGCCAGCAGCTTAATGCTCGGGGGACATGAGCAGTTCTTC	TRBJ2-1	NA	14	many	TRBV11-2
CSVEGGTTDTQYF	TGCAGCGTTGAAGGCGGAACCACAGATACGCAGTATTTT	TRBJ2-3	NA	13	NA	TRBV29-1
CASSFPELAGYNEQFF	TGCGCCAGCAGCTTTCCCGAACTAGCGGGGTACAATGAGCAGTTCTTC	TRBJ2-1	TRBD2	16	few	TRBV5-1
CATSERTVRFF	TGTGCCACCAGTGAACGGACAGTGAGGTTCTTC	TRBJ2-1	NA	11	NA	TRBV24-1
CASSRLVRNEQYF	TGTGCCAGCAGTCGGCTCGTGCGTAACGAGCAGTACTTC	TRBJ2-7	NA	13	many	TRBV7-3
CSVGQSVRAFF	TGCAGCGTTGGACAGTCTGTGAGGGCTTTCTTT	TRBJ1-1	NA	11	many	TRBV29-1
CASSVEQGGEQYF	TGTGCCAGCAGCGTAGAACAGGGCGGCGAGCAGTACTTC	TRBJ2-7	NA	13	NA	TRBV9
CASSTGGHYEQYF	TGTGCCAGCTCAACAGGGGGACACTACGAGCAGTACTTC	TRBJ2-7	TRBD1	13	many	TRBV18
CASSSVRALRDTQYF	TGTGCCAGCAGCTCGGTCAGGGCGTTAAGAGATACGCAGTATTTT	TRBJ2-3	NA	15	NA	TRBV5-8
CASSQVGDGYEQYF	TGCGCCAGCAGCCAAGTGGGGGACGGGTACGAGCAGTACTTC	TRBJ2-7	NA	14	NA	TRBV4-1
CASSPTEVSSPLHF	TGTGCCAGCTCACCTACGGAGGTCAGCTCACCCCTCCACTTT	TRBJ1-6	NA	14	many	TRBV18
CASTEGQAPNEQFF	TGTGCCAGCACCGAGGGACAGGCGCCCAATGAGCAGTTCTTC	TRBJ2-1	TRBD1	14	few	TRBV6-1
CASSRTGTDSGNTIYF	TGTGCCAGCAGCAGAACCGGGACAGACTCTGGAAACACCATATATTTT	TRBJ1-3	TRBD1	16	few	TRBV7-9
CASSLTTGTDYGYTF	TGTGCCAGCAGCCTCACAACCGGGACAGACTATGGCTACACCTTC	TRBJ1-2	TRBD1	15	many	TRBV2
CASSLGGINTEAFF	TGTGCCAGCAGCTTAGGGGGGATCAACACTGAAGCTTTCTTT	TRBJ1-1	NA	14	NA	TRBV7-2
CASRGTGGGQPQHF	TGTGCCAGCAGAGGGACGGGGGGCGGTCAGCCCCAGCATTTT	TRBJ1-5	NA	14	many	TRBV28
CASSMRGQGADTQYF	TGTGCCAGTAGTATGAGGGGACAGGGAGCAGATACGCAGTATTTT	TRBJ2-3	TRBD1	15	few	TRBV19
CASSLADYSSTDTQYF	TGCGCCAGCAGCTTGGCGGACTACAGCAGCACAGATACGCAGTATTTT	TRBJ2-3	NA	16	NA	TRBV5-1
CATESLAYNEQFF	TGTGCCACCGAAAGCCTCGCTTACAATGAGCAGTTCTTC	TRBJ2-1	NA	13	many	TRBV15
CAWSAGLAGELFF	TGTGCCTGGAGTGCCGGCCTCGCCGGGGAGCTGTTTTTT	TRBJ2-2	NA	13	many	TRBV30
CASGSGLAGTNEQFF	TGTGCTAGTGGTTCCGGACTAGCGGGCACTAATGAGCAGTTCTTC	TRBJ2-1	TRBD2	15	few	TRBV12-5
CASSAQGGRSEAFF	TGTGCCAGCAGTGCCCAGGGGGGGAGGTCTGAAGCTTTCTTT	TRBJ1-1	TRBD1	14	many	TRBV12-3/TRBV12-4
CASSRRLAGPTTSTDTQYF	TGTGCCAGCAGCCGAAGACTAGCGGGACCCACCACTAGCACAGATACGCAGTATTTT	TRBJ2-3	TRBD2	19	many	TRBV12-3/TRBV12-4
CASSGDGPIDEQYF	TGTGCCAGCAGTGGGGACGGACCCATCGACGAGCAGTACTTC	TRBJ2-7	NA	14	many	TRBV12-3/TRBV12-4
CASSYVDRDGYTF	TGTGCCAGCAGTTATGTCGATCGAGATGGCTACACCTTC	TRBJ1-2	NA	13	few	TRBV6-5
CASSLELSGSRTDTQYF	TGTGCCAGCAGTTTAGAACTTAGCGGGAGTAGAACAGATACGCAGTATTTT	TRBJ2-3	TRBD2	17	many	TRBV28
CASGETGSSPLHF	TGCGCCAGCGGAGAGACAGGTAGTTCACCCCTCCACTTT	TRBJ1-6	NA	13	NA	TRBV4-1
CASSDSSTGDTGELFF	TGTGCCAGCAGTGACTCCTCAACAGGGGACACCGGGGAGCTGTTTTTT	TRBJ2-2	TRBD1	16	few	TRBV6-4
CASSQEEGIGTQYF	TGCGCCAGCAGCCAAGAAGAGGGGATTGGGACCCAGTACTTC	TRBJ2-5	NA	14	NA	TRBV4-1
CASSLGGAVYNEQFF	TGTGCCAGCAGCCTCGGGGGAGCCGTCTACAATGAGCAGTTCTTC	TRBJ2-1	NA	15	few	TRBV9
CASSSRDSQRTGELFF	TGTGCCAGCAGCTCCAGGGACAGTCAACGCACCGGGGAGCTGTTTTTT	TRBJ2-2	TRBD1	16	many	TRBV11-2
CASRDRGGGPMAGELFF	TGTGCCAGCAGGGATAGGGGCGGGGGCCCAATGGCTGGGGAGCTGTTTTTT	TRBJ2-2	NA	17	NA	TRBV12-3/TRBV12-4
CASRRGDNEQFF	TGCGCCAGCAGGAGAGGCGACAATGAGCAGTTCTTC	TRBJ2-1	NA	12	many	TRBV5-1
CASSVEGTGATDTQYF	TGTGCCAGCAGCGTAGAGGGGACAGGGGCCACAGATACGCAGTATTTT	TRBJ2-3	TRBD1	16	NA	TRBV9
CSAQAGGTNEKLFF	TGCAGTGCCCAAGCGGGGGGCACTAATGAAAAACTGTTTTTT	TRBJ1-4	NA	14	many	TRBV20-1
CAISGLAGGRGGEQFF	TGTGCCATCAGTGGACTAGCGGGAGGCCGAGGCGGTGAGCAGTTCTTC	TRBJ2-1	TRBD2	16	many	TRBV10-3
CASSVRLAGALQFF	TGTGCCAGCAGCGTCCGACTAGCGGGAGCCTTACAGTTCTTC	TRBJ2-1	TRBD2	14	many	TRBV7-8